This TCR beta chain was profiled in a study of shared clonotypes between healthy human individuals. Study-level information: A donor's plate count was three for CD4 naive and three for CD4 memory; CD8 naive had two and CD8 memory one.

The CDR3 length is 13 residues. Method: immunoSEQ multiplex PCR; TCRdb's copy keeps in-frame clones and lacks some. This sample has 1,100,000 or so clones, with 78% found just once. Study outcomes and limitations: Non-shared clonotypes had lower generation probabilities than those shared by all four donors.

In regard to this clone: Its antigen is not identified.

The sequence derives from a man between 18 and 29 years old in good health. Some clones in this sample may be carry-over from other donors' samples. The chain uses TRBV12-2 and TRBJ1-2. TRBV12-2 is assigned pseudogene status. Sequencing was done on a sample of memory CD4+ T cells from PBMCs. This sample's subset: CD45RA-negative fraction. The CDR3 region has the DNA TGTGCAAGTCGCTTAGAGTCTCCCTATGGCTACACCTTC. It translates to CASRLESPYGYTF.